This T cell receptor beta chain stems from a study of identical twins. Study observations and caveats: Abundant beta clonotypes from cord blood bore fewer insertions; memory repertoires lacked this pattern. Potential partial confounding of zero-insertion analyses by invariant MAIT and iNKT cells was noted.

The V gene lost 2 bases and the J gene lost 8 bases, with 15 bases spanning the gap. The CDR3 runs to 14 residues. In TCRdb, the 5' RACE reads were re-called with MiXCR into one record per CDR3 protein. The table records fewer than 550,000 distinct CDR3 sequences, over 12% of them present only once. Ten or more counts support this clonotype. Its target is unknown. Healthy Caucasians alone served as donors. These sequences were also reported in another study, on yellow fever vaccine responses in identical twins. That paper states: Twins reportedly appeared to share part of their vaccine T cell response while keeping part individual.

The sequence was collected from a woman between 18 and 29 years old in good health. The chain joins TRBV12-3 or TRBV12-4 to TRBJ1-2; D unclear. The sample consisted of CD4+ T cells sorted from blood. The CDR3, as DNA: TGTGCCAGCAGTTTATTGAGGGCCAGCCGGGGCTACACCTTC. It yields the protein CASSLLRASRGYTF.